The TCR beta chain described here comes from a study of radiotherapy plus CTLA-4 blockade in lung cancer. Overall study results and limits: An expansion of tumor-derived TCR clones occurred in blood after radiotherapy plus ipilimumab.

This clone was seen once. Its antigen is as yet unknown. Produced via immunoSEQ multiplex PCR; TCRdb's table is partial and in-frame only. The sample holds about 15,000 clones, around three quarters seen once. The clonotype comes from a human donor with non-small cell lung cancer whose response to radiotherapy plus ipilimumab could not be evaluated. The specimen was peripheral blood, collected from a patient treated with radiotherapy plus ipilimumab.

The CDR3 nucleotides are TGTGCCAGCAGTGACACGGCGGGGGGGTTGAAGACCCAGTACTTC. Its protein is CASSDTAGGLKTQYF. The V and J genes are TRBV6-4 and TRBJ2-5; the match to TRBD2 covers 9 bases. CDR1 MRHNA and CDR2 SNTAGT come from the germline V gene. The CDR3 extends over 15 amino acids. J lost 6 bases, V lost 2 bases, and 7 bases had no gene match.